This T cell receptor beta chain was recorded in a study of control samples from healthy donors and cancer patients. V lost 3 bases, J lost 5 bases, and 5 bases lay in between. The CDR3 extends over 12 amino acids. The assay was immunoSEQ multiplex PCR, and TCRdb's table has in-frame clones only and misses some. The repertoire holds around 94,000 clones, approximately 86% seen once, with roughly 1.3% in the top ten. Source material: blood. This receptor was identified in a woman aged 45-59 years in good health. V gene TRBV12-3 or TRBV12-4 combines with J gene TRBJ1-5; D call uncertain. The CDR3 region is CASSFGDQPQHF. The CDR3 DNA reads TGTGCCAGCAGTTTTGGGGATCAGCCCCAGCATTTT.